This entry describes one TCR beta chain. The data stem from a study of blood T cell repertoires in COVID-19. Sequencing was performed with immunoSEQ multiplex PCR; in TCRdb, only in-frame clones are kept and a portion is missing. The table has about 210,000 clones, roughly 81% seen once; the top ten hold around 7.3%. The V gene lost 2 bases and the J gene lost 3 bases, with 6 bases spanning the gap. CDR3 size: 13 residues. J is TRBJ2-3 and V is TRBV12-3 or TRBV12-4, with D unclear. What was sequenced was peripheral blood. The TCR was taken from a woman aged 50 to 60 with active or convalescent COVID-19. The CDR3 region is CASSLRVTDTQYF. CDR3 DNA sequence: TGTGCCAGCAGTTTACGGGTAACAGATACGCAGTATTTT.